Listed below are T cell receptor beta chains from one sample, sequenced in a study of T cell responses to AZD1222 COVID-19 vaccine. Sequencing was performed with immunoSEQ multiplex PCR; in TCRdb, only in-frame clones are kept and a portion is missing. The sample lists around 83,000 clones; roughly 88% were seen once. This sample comprised peripheral blood, obtained on day 0 of AZD1222 vaccination. The receptors come from an adult in good health. CDR3s include the opening cysteine and the closing phenylalanine or tryptophan.

V	J	CDR3
TRBV7-9	TRBJ2-1	CASSLDGLEAFEQFF
TRBV29-1	TRBJ2-1	CSVVRAAGDTYNEQFF
TRBV12-3/TRBV12-4	TRBJ1-2	CASRNRDVGYTF
TRBV20-1	TRBJ2-7	CSASEPGLRYEQYF
TRBV5-5	TRBJ1-6	CASTSSRQGNSPLHF
TRBV18	TRBJ1-2	CASSPDAYGYTF
TRBV4-2	TRBJ2-3	CASSQAPRMGGTDTQYF
TRBV19	TRBJ1-5	CASSPSPGTGSPVHF
TRBV5-6	TRBJ2-7	CASSFGREQYF
TRBV2	TRBJ1-5	CASSGQFNQPQHF
TRBV18	TRBJ1-2	CASSPFQLPDRDGYTF
TRBV18	TRBJ2-1	CASSPSDRVNEQFF
TRBV5-1	TRBJ1-2	CASSSGRDSYGYTF
TRBV6-5	TRBJ2-4	CASSLLQGGENIQYF
TRBV18	TRBJ2-3	CASSPMVTGADTQYF
TRBV7-2	TRBJ2-3	CASSYRQGRTDTQYF
TRBV19	TRBJ1-2	CASSRDVGYGYTF
TRBV18	TRBJ1-4	CASSMGGEKLFF
TRBV14	TRBJ2-3	CASSQDWRGTQYF
TRBV24-1	TRBJ2-3	CATSGERGISTDTQYF
TRBV6-5	TRBJ1-1	CASSLDRVTTEAFF
TRBV27	TRBJ1-1	CASSLTGAEAFF
TRBV19	TRBJ2-7	CASSIVPLPGTYEQYF
TRBV10-3	TRBJ2-3	CAISAYSGVDTDTQYF
TRBV27	TRBJ1-5	CASSLFGGGNQPQHF
TRBV30	TRBJ2-7	CAWSVDRVAFRPPVSYEQYF
TRBV27	TRBJ2-7	CASSALDRYEQYF
TRBV15	TRBJ2-5	CATSFSGPGGRETQYF
TRBV9	TRBJ1-5	CASSGTGGSNQPQHF
TRBV30	TRBJ2-2	CAWTSGRVYTGELFF
TRBV7-8	TRBJ2-1	CASSPRVAGGYNEQFF
TRBV28	TRBJ2-7	CASSPWTLGYEQYF
TRBV5-1	TRBJ2-1	CASRKGLEGDNEQFF
TRBV2	TRBJ1-3	CASSEARGRGNTIYF
TRBV5-4	TRBJ2-1	CASSSGAASSNEQFF
TRBV19	TRBJ2-7	CASSIFGSTYEQYF
TRBV28	TRBJ1-1	CASSSQGVGTEAFF
TRBV19	TRBJ1-6	CASSIGQPNSPLHF
TRBV27	TRBJ2-1	CASRPGPAYNEQFF
TRBV2	TRBJ1-1	CARGSLLNTEAFF
TRBV10-3	TRBJ2-3	CAISWTSGGASDTQYF
TRBV5-1	TRBJ2-3	CASSSPSTDTQYF
TRBV5-1	TRBJ2-5	CASSQNQETQYF
TRBV18	TRBJ2-1	CASSPSLAGGYNEQFF
TRBV5-1	TRBJ2-1	CASSRLAGELNEQFF